This T cell receptor (beta chain) came from a study of blood T cell repertoires in COVID-19. The V gene lost 6 bases and the J gene lost 4 bases, with 16 bases spanning the gap. Germline values: CDR1 MDHEN, CDR2 SYDVKM. The CDR3 runs to 15 residues. Produced via immunoSEQ multiplex PCR; TCRdb's table is partial and in-frame only. The table records about 300,000 clones, approximately 90% of them present only once. The sequenced material came from peripheral blood. This chain connects TRBV28 to TRBJ2-1, with D perhaps matching TRBD2 (6 bases). This clonotype originated in a woman in her twenties or thirties with COVID-19, enrolled during active disease. In DNA, the CDR3 is TGTGCCAGCAGCTGGGATGCGGAGGGATACAATGAGCAGTTCTTC. This encodes CASSWDAEGYNEQFF.